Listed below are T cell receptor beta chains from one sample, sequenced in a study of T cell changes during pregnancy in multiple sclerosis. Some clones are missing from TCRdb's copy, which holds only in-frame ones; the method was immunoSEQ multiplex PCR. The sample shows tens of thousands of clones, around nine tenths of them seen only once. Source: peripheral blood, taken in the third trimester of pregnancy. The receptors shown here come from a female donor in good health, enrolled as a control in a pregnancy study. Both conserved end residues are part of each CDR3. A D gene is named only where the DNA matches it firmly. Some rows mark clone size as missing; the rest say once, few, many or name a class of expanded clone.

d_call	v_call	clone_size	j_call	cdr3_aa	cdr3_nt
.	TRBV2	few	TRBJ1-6	CASCDESSYNSPLHF	TGTGCCAGCTGTGATGAGAGCTCCTATAATTCACCCCTCCACTTT
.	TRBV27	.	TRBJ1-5	CASSPAGQGLQPQHF	TGTGCCAGCAGTCCCGCTGGCCAGGGGTTGCAGCCCCAGCATTTT
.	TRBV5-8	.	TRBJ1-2	CASSLGGNYGYTF	TGTGCCAGCAGCTTGGGAGGAAACTATGGCTACACCTTC
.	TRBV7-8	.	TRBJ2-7	CASFLFRTAIKSSYEQYF	TGTGCCAGCTTTTTGTTCAGGACAGCGATTAAGAGCTCCTACGAGCAGTACTTC
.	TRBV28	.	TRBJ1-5	CASTPLRNQPQHF	TGTGCCAGCACCCCCCTAAGAAATCAGCCCCAGCATTTT
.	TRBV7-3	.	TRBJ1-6	CASSLMGSNTNSPLHF	TGTGCCAGCAGCTTAATGGGGAGTAATACTAATTCACCCCTCCACTTT
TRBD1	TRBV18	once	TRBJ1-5	CASSPPGQGNQPQHF	TGTGCCAGCTCACCCCCAGGACAGGGCAATCAGCCCCAGCATTTT
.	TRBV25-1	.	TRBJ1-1	CASSEGRGTEAFF	TGTGCCAGCAGTGAGGGGCGGGGGACTGAAGCTTTCTTT
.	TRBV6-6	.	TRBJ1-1	CASRLQGGDTEAFF	TGTGCCAGCAGATTACAGGGTGGGGACACTGAAGCTTTCTTT
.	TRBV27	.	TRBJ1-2	CASGEGRGLYGYTF	TGTGCCAGCGGCGAAGGGAGAGGGCTCTATGGCTACACCTTC
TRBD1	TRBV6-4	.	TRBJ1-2	CASSDSRTGGNGYTF	TGTGCCAGCAGTGACTCCCGGACAGGGGGCAATGGCTACACCTTC
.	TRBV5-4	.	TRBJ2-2	CASSLPGGELFF	TGTGCCAGCAGCTTGCCAGGGGGGGAGCTGTTTTTT
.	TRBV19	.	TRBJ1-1	CASSGLRGPEAFF	TGTGCCAGTAGTGGCCTCAGGGGACCTGAAGCTTTCTTT
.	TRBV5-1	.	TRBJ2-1	CASSLNRGQFF	TGCGCCAGCAGCTTAAACCGGGGTCAGTTCTTC